This T cell receptor beta chain appears in the sequencing data of a study of blood T cell repertoires in COVID-19. Study details: Italy, Spain and the United States were the sources of the convalescent and acute COVID-19 samples.

Trimming at V came to 4 bases and at J to 4 bases, leaving 6 bases not matched to a gene. From germline, CDR1 is LGHDT and CDR2 YNNKEL (reference sequence). The CDR3 extends over 14 amino acids. Under the authors' procedure: How many nucleated cells were present was estimated from reference gene primer amplification. TCRdb keeps only in-frame clones here, not all; method: immunoSEQ multiplex PCR. Clone size and V and J calls were adopted from that table, with D and trimming inferred from the DNA. The sample includes more than 300,000 clones, about nine tenths of them seen just once. Adults between roughly 18 and 90 years of age took part from more than 20 US areas. Donors in Cohort 3 who had recovered were those with two negative PCRs, healthcare professional clearance, or resolution of their symptoms.

Sequencing was performed on PBMCs or T cells enriched from blood (not recorded which). The clonotype originates from a woman younger than 45 who had recovered from COVID-19. The chain uses TRBV3-1 (or the pseudogene TRBV3-2) and TRBJ1-2; TRBD1 agrees at 7 bases. This CDR3 reads CASSLTGDSYGYTF. The CDR3 coding sequence is TGTGCCAGCAGCCTTACAGGGGACTCCTATGGCTACACCTTC.